Listed below are T cell receptor beta chains from one sample, sequenced in a study of cytomegalovirus exposure and HLA in healthy donors. Measured with immunoSEQ multiplex PCR; TCRdb has only the in-frame clones, and not every one. The sample has 110,000 or so clones, about 76% seen once. The sequenced sample consisted of PBMCs. The receptors shown here come from a woman aged 35 to 49 in good health and CMV-seropositive. Both conserved end residues are part of each CDR3. D genes are given only for firm matches. The size field is filled for only some rows; it gives once, few, many or a size class.

v_gene	abundance	d_gene	j_gene	CDR3nt	CDR3aa
TRBV7-9	-	-	TRBJ1-6	TGTGCCAGCAGCGCAGGGACTGATAATTCACCCCTCCACTTT	CASSAGTDNSPLHF
TRBV2	-	TRBD1	TRBJ1-3	TGTGCCAGCAGTGGTAGAACAGGGGGCAGAAACACCATATATTTT	CASSGRTGGRNTIYF
TRBV2	-	-	TRBJ2-3	TGTGCCAGCAGTGAAGGAGGTACGCAGTATTTT	CASSEGGTQYF
TRBV19	-	TRBD1	TRBJ1-2	TGTGCCAGTAGTATAGGGGACAGAGATTATGGCTACACCTTC	CASSIGDRDYGYTF
TRBV27	-	-	TRBJ2-4	TGTGCCAGCAGTTTAAGCGACAGATTAAACTATTTAGCCAAAAACATTCAGTACTTC	CASSLSDRLNYLAKNIQYF
TRBV6-5	few	-	TRBJ1-4	TGTGCCAGCAGTAACCGGGACATTTATGAAAAACTGTTTTTT	CASSNRDIYEKLFF
TRBV19	-	TRBD1	TRBJ1-2	TGTGCCAGTAGTTTCCAGACAGGGCGAGGAGGCTACACCTTC	CASSFQTGRGGYTF
TRBV2	-	TRBD1	TRBJ1-2	TGTGCCAGCAGTTTAGTGGGGACAGGGGGAAACTATGGCTACACCTTC	CASSLVGTGGNYGYTF
TRBV9	once	-	TRBJ1-3	TGTGCCAGCAGCGTAGGCCAGACTGGAAACACCATATATTTT	CASSVGQTGNTIYF
TRBV4-2	-	-	TRBJ2-5	TGTGCCAGCAGCCAAGATGGAGTAGTAGGAGGGGTTCAAGAGACCCAGTACTTC	CASSQDGVVGGVQETQYF
TRBV5-1	-	TRBD2	TRBJ2-5	TGCGCCAGCAGCTTGGCCGGGGGGGAGACCCAGTACTTC	CASSLAGGETQYF